The 11 T cell receptor beta chains given below trace back to one sample, sequenced in a study of T cell repertoires in cytomegalovirus infection. TCRdb itself ran the reads through MiXCR, one entry per CDR3 protein. The sample lists about 740,000 distinct CDR3 sequences, roughly a third occurring once. Material for sequencing was PBMCs. These receptors came from a human donor in good health (CMV status not recorded). Some clones in this sample may be carry-over from other donors' samples.

This clonotype was detected only a few times. The chain uses TRBV7-2 and TRBJ1-5; TRBD1 is a possible D gene (5 bases). Germline lookup yields CDR1 SGHTA and CDR2 FQGNSA. CDR3 size: 16 residues. The ends were cut back, 5 bases at V and 4 bases at J, with 18 bases in the middle. CDR3 bases: TGTGCCAGCAGCCCCCAGGGTGCAGGGCCGAATCAGCCCCAGCATTTT. It codes for CASSPQGAGPNQPQHF.

The chain couples TRBV5-1 to TRBJ2-7, with TRBD2 matching over 7 bases. Germline V gene lookup returns CDR1 SGHRS and CDR2 YFSETQ. V trimming: 2 bases; J trimming: 3 bases; junction bases outside the gene matches: 8. The CDR3 is 15 amino acids. For the CDR3, the DNA is TGCGCCAGCAGCTTCGGCGGGAGTGTCGGCTACGAGCAGTACTTC. Translation: CASSFGGSVGYEQYF.

This clonotype was found many times. The chain links TRBV7-2 to TRBJ2-3; D might be TRBD2 (6 bases). This CDR3 is built from 15 residues. V lost 5 bases to trimming and J lost 0 bases, with 12 bases between them. Germline-derived CDR1 and CDR2 are SGHTA and FQGNSA. CDR3 sequence reads: CASSQLGGSTDTQYF. In nucleotides, the CDR3 is TGTGCCAGCAGCCAACTGGGGGGAAGCACAGATACGCAGTATTTT.

This clonotype turned up a few times. This chain uses TRBV5-5 with TRBJ2-7; D gene unclear. V was clipped by 0 bases and J by 5 bases, with 9 bases between them. CDR1 is SGHKS and CDR2 is YYEKEE in the germline V gene (reference sequence). CDR3 size: 13 residues. The CDR3: CASSLVQVDEQYF. CDR3 sequence (DNA): TGTGCCAGCAGCTTGGTCCAGGTAGACGAGCAGTACTTC.

A word on this clonotype: Mismatch with germline at one junction end may stem from a read error. This chain connects TRBV19 to TRBJ2-7; the D is unclear. The CDR3 sequence is 16 residues long. From germline, CDR1 is LNHDA and CDR2 SQIVND (reference sequence). The CDR3 here is CASSNGSAGSSYDQYF. CDR3 nucleotide sequence: TGTGCCAGTAGTAACGGAAGCGCAGGAAGCTCCTACGATCAGTACTTC.

The CDR3 DNA follows: TGTGCCAGCAGCCACGCGCCGGGACAGATTAATTCACCCCTCCACTTT. It specifies CASSHAPGQINSPLHF. This chain connects TRBV7-9 to TRBJ1-6; 7 nucleotides align to TRBD1. The CDR3 covers 16 residues. J gave up 6 bases and V 5 bases, and 10 bases lay outside the gene matches. The germline gives CDR1 SEHNR, CDR2 FQNEAQ (reference sequence).

The genes are TRBV6-1 and TRBJ2-6; no firm D call. Germline loops: CDR1 MNHNS, CDR2 SASEGT. The CDR3 is made up of 15 amino acids. V lost 2 bases and J 0 bases, leaving 5 bases between the germline ends. CDR3 residues: CASSERVSGANVLTF. CDR3 DNA sequence: TGTGCCAGCAGTGAACGGGTCTCTGGGGCCAACGTCCTGACTTTC.

V usage is TRBV6-1 and J usage is TRBJ2-6, with a tentative D call TRBD2 (6 bases). Germline V gene sequence: CDR1 MNHNS, CDR2 SASEGT. The CDR3 totals 17 residues. The V gene lost 4 bases and the J gene lost 1 base, with 14 bases spanning the gap. CDR3 protein: CASSASRGGSGANVLTF. DNA for the CDR3: TGTGCCAGCAGTGCATCGCGGGGTGGGTCTGGGGCCAACGTCCTGACTTTC.

This chain links TRBV7-2 with TRBJ1-3; D is uncertain. Germline CDR1 reads SGHTA; CDR2 reads FQGNSA. V lost 6 bases and J 0 bases, leaving 15 bases between the germline ends. This CDR3 has 16 amino acids. Written as DNA, the CDR3 is TGTGCCAGCAGACCTCGTGAAGGCTACTCTGGAAACACCATATATTTT. It encodes CASRPREGYSGNTIYF. Combining the CDR3 with reference TRBV7-2 and TRBJ1-3 gives the whole variable domain GAGVSQSPSNKVTEKGKDVELRCDPISGHTALYWYRQSLGQGLEFLIYFQGNSAPDKSGLPSDRFSAERTGGSVSTLTIQRTQQEDSAVYLCASRPREGYSGNTIYFGEGSWLTVV.

This chain links TRBV19 with TRBJ1-2; possibly TRBD1 for D (5 bases). This CDR3 region has 15 residues. V lost 5 bases and J lost 4, with 17 bases in between. Germline values: CDR1 LNHDA, CDR2 SQIVND (reference sequence). CDR3 DNA: TGTGCCAGTAGTGCGGGGGACCTCGCTGTCTATGGCTACACCTTC. Protein product: CASSAGDLAVYGYTF.

The V and J genes are TRBV5-4 and TRBJ1-2; D unclear. The V gene lost 4 bases and the J gene lost 4 bases, with 11 bases spanning the gap. This CDR3 spans 13 amino acids. In germline, CDR1 is SGHNT, CDR2 YYREEE (reference sequence). Written as DNA, the CDR3 is TGTGCCAGCAGCCTTGACGAGGTCTATGGCTACACCTTC. This translates into CASSLDEVYGYTF.